What follows is one T cell receptor beta chain and its context. The CDR3 contains 13 residues. Trimming shortened V by 5 bases and J by 3 bases, and 10 bases separated the two germline ends. The germline V gene has CDR1 PRHDT and CDR2 FYEKMQ (reference sequence). This record belongs to a study of cytomegalovirus exposure and HLA in healthy donors. Vbeta (60) and Jbeta (13) primers were used in the PCR. The data were produced by immunoSEQ multiplex PCR, yet TCRdb's version contains in-frame clones alone and is incomplete. The repertoire includes about 110,000 clones, less than 75% of them detected once, and approximately 10% sits in the top ten.

The receptor was isolated from a man between 40 and 49 years old in good health and CMV-seropositive. The V and J genes are TRBV13 and TRBJ2-5; no definite D call. Sequencing was performed on PBMCs. CDR3 sequence (DNA): TGTGCCAGCAGCCTCGGGTCCGAAGAGACCCAGTACTTC. Translating it yields CASSLGSEETQYF. Combining the CDR3 with reference TRBV13 and TRBJ2-5 gives the whole variable domain AAGVIQSPRHLIKEKRETATLKCYPIPRHDTVYWYQQGPGQDPQFLISFYEKMQSDKGSIPDRFSAQQFSDYHSELNMSSLELGDSALYFCASSLGSEETQYFGPGTRLLVL.